The clone carrying this T cell receptor (beta chain) was seen a few times. The PCR used 60 Vbeta and 13 Jbeta primers. The table came from immunoSEQ multiplex PCR; TCRdb's copy has only in-frame clones and leaves some out. The sample has fewer than 150,000 clones, roughly four fifths seen once. Trimming removed 3 bases from V and 3 bases from J, with 12 bases in between. The germline CDR1 and CDR2 sequences are KGHSH and LQKENI. CDR3 length: 15 residues. This specimen comes from a study of cytomegalovirus exposure and HLA in healthy donors. The V call is TRBV18, the J call TRBJ2-1; TRBD1 is a possible D gene (5 bases). Sequencing was performed on PBMCs. The clonotype was recovered from a man aged 50 to 60 in good health and CMV-seropositive. The CDR3: CASSPPLQGYNEQFF. Written as DNA, the CDR3 is TGTGCCAGCTCACCGCCCCTCCAGGGCTACAATGAGCAGTTCTTC.